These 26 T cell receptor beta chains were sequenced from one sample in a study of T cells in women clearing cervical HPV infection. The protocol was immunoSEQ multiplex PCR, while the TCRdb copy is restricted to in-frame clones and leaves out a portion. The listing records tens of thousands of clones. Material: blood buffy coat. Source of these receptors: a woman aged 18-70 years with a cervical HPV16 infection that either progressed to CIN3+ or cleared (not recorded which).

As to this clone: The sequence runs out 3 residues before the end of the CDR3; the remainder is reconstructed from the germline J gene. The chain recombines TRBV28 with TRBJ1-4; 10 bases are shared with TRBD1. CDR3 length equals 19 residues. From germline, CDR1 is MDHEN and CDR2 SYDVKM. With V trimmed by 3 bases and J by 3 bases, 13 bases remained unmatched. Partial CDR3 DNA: TGTGCCAGCAGTTTCCCCGGGGGACAGGGGCTTGTACCTAATGAAAAA. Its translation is CASSFPGGQGLVPNEK. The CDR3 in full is CASSFPGGQGLVPNEKLFF.

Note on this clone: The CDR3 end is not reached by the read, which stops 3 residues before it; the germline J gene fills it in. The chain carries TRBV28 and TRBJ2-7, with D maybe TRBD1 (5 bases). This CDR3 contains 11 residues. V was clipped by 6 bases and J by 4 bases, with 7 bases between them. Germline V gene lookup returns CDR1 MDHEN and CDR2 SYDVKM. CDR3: CASRQGYEQYF. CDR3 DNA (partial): TGTGCCAGCAGGCAGGGTTACGAG.

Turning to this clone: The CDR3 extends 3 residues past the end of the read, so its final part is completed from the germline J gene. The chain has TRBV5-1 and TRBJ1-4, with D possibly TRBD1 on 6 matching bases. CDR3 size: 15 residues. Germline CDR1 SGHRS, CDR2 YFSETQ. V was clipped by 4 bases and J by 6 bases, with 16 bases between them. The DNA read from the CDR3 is TGCGCCAGCAGCCGGGCGTCAGGGGCTTATGAAAAA. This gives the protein CASSRASGAYEK. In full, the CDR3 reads CASSRASGAYEKLFF.

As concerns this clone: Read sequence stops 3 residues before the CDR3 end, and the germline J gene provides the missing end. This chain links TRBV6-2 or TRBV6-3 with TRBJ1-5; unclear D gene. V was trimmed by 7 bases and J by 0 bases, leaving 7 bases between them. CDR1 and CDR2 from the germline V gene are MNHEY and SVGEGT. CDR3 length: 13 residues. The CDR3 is CASKVNSNQPQHF. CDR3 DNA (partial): TGTGCCAGCAAGGTGAATAGCAATCAGCCC.

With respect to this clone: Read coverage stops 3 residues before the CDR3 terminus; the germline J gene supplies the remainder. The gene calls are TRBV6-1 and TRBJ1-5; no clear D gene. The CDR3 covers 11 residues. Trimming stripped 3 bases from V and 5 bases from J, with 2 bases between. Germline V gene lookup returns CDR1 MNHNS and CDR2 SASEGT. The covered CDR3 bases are TGTGCCAGCAGTGACTATCAGCCC. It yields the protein CASSDYQP. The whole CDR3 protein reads CASSDYQPQHF.

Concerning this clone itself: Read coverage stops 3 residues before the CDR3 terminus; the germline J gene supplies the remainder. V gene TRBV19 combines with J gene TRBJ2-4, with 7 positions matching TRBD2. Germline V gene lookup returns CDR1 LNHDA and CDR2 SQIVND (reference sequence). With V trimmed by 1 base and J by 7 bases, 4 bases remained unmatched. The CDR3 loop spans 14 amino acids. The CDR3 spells CASSIATSVNIQYF. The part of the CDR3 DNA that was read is TGTGCCAGTAGTATAGCAACTAGCGTGAACATT. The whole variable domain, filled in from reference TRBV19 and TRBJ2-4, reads DGGITQSPKYLFRKEGQNVTLSCEQNLNHDAMYWYRQDPGQGLRLIYYSQIVNDFQKGDIAEGYSVSREKKESFPLTVTSAQKNPTAFYLCASSIATSVNIQYFGAGTRLSVL.

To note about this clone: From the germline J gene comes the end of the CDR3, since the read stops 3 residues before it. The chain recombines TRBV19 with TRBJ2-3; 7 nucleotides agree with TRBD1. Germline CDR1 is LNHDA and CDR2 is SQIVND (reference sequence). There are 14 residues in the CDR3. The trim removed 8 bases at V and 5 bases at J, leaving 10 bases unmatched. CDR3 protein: CASSTTGIEDTQYF. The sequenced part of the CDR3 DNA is TGTGCCAGTTCGACGACAGGGATAGAAGATACG.

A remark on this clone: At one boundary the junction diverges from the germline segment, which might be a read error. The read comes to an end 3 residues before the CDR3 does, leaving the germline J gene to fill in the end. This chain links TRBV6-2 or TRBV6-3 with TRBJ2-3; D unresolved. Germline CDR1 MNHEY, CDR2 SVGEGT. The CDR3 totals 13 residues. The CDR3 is CASSSRIPETQYF. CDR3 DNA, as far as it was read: TGTGCCAGCAGTTCCCGCATCCCAGAGACG.

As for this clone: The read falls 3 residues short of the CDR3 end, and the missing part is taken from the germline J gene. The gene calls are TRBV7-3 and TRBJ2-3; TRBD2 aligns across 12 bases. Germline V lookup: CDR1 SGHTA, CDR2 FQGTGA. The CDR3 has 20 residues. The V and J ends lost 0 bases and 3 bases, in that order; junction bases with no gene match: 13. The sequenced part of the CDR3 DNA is TGTGCCAGCAGCTTAACGGGAGGGGCTAGCGGGAGGGGGAGGACAGATACG. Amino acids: CASSLTGGASGRGRTDT. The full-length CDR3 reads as CASSLTGGASGRGRTDTQYF.

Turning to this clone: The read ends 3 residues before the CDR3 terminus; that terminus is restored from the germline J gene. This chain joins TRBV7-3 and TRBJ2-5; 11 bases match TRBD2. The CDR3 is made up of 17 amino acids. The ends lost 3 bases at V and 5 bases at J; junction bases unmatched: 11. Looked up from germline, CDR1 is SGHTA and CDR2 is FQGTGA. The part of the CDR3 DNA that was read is TGTGCCAGCAGCTTCCTTGGGATTAGCGGGAGGGAGGAGACC. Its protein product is CASSFLGISGREET. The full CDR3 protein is CASSFLGISGREETQYF.

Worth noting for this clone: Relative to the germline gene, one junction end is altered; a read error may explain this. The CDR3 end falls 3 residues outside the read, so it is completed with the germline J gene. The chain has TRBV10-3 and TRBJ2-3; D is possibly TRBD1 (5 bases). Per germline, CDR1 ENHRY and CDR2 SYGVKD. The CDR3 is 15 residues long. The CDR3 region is CAISESYYGAETQYF. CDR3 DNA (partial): TGTGCCATCAGTGAGTCTTACTATGGGGCAGAGACG.

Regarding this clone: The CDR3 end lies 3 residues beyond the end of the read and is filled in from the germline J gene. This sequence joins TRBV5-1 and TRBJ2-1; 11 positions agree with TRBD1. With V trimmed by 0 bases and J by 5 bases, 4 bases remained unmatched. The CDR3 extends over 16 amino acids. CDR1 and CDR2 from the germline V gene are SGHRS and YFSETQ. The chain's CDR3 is CASSLVRGQGDNEQFF. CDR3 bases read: TGCGCCAGCAGCTTGGTTAGGGGACAGGGGGACAATGAG.

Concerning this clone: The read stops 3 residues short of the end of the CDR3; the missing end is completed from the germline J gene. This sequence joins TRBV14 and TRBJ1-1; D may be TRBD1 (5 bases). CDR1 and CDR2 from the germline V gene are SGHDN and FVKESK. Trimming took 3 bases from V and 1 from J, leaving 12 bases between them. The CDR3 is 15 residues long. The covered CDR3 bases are TGTGCCAGCAGCCAGATGATAAGGGGGAACACTGAA. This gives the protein CASSQMIRGNTE. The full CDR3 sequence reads CASSQMIRGNTEAFF.

CDR3 DNA, as far as it was read: TGTGCCAGCAGTGAGGGACAGGGGGGGAACCCTTATGGC. Protein product: CASSEGQGGNPYG. The CDR3, in full, reads CASSEGQGGNPYGYTF. The rearrangement joins TRBV6-1 to TRBJ1-2; 11 positions match TRBD1. With the read ending 3 residues before the CDR3 end, the germline J gene is used to fill in that end. The ends lost 3 bases at V and 5 bases at J; junction bases unmatched: 8. Germline V lookup: CDR1 MNHNS, CDR2 SASEGT. The CDR3 runs to 16 residues.

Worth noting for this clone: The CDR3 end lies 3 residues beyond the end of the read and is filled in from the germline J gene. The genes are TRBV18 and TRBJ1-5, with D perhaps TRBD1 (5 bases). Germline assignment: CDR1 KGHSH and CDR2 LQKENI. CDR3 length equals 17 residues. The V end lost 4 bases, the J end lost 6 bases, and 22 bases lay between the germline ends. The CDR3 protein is CASSLLSPGGNTQPQHF. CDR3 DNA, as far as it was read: TGTGCCAGCTCACTCCTATCTCCCGGGGGGAACACTCAGCCC.

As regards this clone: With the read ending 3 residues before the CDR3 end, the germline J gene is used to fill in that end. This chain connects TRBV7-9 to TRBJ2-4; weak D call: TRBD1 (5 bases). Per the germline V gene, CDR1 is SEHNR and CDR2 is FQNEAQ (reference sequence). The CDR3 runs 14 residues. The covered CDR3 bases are TGTGCCAGCAGCTTAGAACAGGAGATCTATGGT. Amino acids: CASSLEQEIYG. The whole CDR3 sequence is CASSLEQEIYGQYF.

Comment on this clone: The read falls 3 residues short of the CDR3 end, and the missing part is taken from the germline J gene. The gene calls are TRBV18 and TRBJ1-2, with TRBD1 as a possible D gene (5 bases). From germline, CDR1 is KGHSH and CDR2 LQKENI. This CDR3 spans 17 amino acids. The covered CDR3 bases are TGTGCCAGCTCAGCAGTCCGGGACTTTACTAGCACAGATACC. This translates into CASSAVRDFTSTDT. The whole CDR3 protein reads CASSAVRDFTSTDTYTF.

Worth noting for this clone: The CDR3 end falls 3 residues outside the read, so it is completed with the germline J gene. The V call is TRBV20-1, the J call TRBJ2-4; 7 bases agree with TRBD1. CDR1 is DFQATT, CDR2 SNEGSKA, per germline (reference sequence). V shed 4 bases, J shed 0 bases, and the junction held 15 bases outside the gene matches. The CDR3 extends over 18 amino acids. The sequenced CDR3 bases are TGCAGTGCTACGACGGGACAGAGGACGACGCTAGCCAAAAACATT. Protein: CSATTGQRTTLAKNI. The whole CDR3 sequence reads CSATTGQRTTLAKNIQYF.

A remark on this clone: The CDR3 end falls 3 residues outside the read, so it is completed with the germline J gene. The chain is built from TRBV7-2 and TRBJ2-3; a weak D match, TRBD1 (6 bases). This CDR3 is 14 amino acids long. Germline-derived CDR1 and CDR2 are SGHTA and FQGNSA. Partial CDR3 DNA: TGTGCCAGCACCACGCAGGGGAAAGGGGAGACG. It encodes CASTTQGKGET. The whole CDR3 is CASTTQGKGETQYF.

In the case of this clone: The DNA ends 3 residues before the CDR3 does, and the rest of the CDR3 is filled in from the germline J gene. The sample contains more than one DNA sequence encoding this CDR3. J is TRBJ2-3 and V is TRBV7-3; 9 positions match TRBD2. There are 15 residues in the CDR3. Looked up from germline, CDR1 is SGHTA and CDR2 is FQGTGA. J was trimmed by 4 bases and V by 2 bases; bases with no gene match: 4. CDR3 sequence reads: CASSLGGGAADTQYF. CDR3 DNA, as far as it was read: TGTGCCAGCAGCTTAGGCGGGGGGGCGGCAGATACG.

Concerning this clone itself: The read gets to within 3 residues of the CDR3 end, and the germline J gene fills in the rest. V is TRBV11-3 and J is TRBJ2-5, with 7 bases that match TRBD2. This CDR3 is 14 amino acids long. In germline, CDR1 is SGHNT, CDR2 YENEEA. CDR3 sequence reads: CASSLRGDLDTQYF. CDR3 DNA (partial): TGTGCCAGCAGCCTCCGGGGGGATTTGGATACC.

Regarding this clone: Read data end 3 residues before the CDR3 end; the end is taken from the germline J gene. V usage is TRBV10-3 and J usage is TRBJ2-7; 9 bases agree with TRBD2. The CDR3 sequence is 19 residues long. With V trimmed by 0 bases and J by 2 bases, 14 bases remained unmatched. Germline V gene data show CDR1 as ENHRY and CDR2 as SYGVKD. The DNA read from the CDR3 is TGTGCCATCAGTGAGTCGATCGGGGCTAGCGGGGATCCTACCTACGAG. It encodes CAISESIGASGDPTYE. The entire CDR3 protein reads CAISESIGASGDPTYEQYF.

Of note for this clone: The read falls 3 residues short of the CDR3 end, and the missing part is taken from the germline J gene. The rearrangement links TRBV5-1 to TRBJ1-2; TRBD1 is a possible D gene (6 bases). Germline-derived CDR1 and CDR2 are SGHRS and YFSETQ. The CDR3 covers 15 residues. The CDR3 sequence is CASSLGAGAGKGYTF. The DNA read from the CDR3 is TGCGCCAGCAGCTTGGGCGCAGGGGCCGGGAAGGGC.

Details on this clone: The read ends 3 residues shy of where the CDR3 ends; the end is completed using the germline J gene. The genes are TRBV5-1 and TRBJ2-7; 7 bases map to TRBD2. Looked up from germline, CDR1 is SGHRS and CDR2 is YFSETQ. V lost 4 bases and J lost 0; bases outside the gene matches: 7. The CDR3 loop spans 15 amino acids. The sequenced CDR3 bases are TGCGCCAGCAGCCTAGCGGCGATAAGCTCCTACGAG. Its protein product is CASSLAAISSYE. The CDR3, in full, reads CASSLAAISSYEQYF.

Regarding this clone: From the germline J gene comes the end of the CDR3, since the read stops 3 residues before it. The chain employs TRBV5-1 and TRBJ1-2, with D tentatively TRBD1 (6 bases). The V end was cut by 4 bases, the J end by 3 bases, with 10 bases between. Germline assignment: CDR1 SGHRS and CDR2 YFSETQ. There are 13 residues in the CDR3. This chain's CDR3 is CASSREGDYGYTF. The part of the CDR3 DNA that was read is TGCGCCAGCAGCCGGGAGGGGGACTATGGC.

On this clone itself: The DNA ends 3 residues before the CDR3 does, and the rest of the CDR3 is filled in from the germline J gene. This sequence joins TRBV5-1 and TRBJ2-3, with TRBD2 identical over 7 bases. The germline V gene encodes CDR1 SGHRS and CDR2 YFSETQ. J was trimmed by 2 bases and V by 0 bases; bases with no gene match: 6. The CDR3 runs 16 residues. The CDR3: CASSLARLADTDTQYF. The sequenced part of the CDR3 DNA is TGCGCCAGCAGCTTGGCCAGGCTAGCGGACACAGATACG.